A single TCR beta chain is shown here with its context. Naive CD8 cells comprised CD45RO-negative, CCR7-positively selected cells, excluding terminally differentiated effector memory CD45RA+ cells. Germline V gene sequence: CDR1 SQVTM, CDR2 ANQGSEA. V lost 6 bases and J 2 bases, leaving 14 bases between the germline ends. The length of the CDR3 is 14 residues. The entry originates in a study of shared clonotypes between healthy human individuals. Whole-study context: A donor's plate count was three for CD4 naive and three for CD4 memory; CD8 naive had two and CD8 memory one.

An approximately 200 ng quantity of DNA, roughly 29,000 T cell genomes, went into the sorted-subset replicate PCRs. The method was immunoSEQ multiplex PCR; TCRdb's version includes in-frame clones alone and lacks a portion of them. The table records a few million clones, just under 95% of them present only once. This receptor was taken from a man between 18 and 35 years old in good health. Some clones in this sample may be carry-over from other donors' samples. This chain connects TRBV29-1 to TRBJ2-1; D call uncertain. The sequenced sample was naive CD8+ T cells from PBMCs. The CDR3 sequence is CSVVTGVAYNEQFF. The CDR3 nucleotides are TGCAGCGTGGTGACGGGCGTTGCCTACAATGAGCAGTTCTTC.